A single count supports the clone carrying this TCR beta chain. Its antigen is unidentified. The sample originates from a study of cytomegalovirus exposure and HLA in healthy donors. Overall study findings and caveats: One later analysis reportedly identified an Asian-associated ancestry cluster that showed fewer N-insertions than the approximately 700-donor mean.

Per germline, CDR1 SGDLS and CDR2 YYNGEE. The CDR3 has 17 amino acids. The ends were cut back, 0 bases at V and 2 bases at J, with 17 bases in the middle. Each donor was nominally healthy when sampled (though unrecorded immune exposures were likely). PCR used 60 Vbeta primers and 13 Jbeta primers. Assay used: immunoSEQ multiplex PCR; TCRdb lists only in-frame clones, some missing. In the table there are more than 85,000 clones, over 75% of which are singletons. The rearrangement uses TRBV9 and TRBJ2-5; a possible D gene is TRBD2 (7 bases). This TCR was sampled from a woman in her thirties or forties in good health and CMV-seropositive. The specimen was PBMCs. CDR3 in amino acids: CASSVATGGGAQETQYF. The DNA of the CDR3 is TGTGCCAGCAGCGTAGCTACGGGGGGCGGGGCGCAAGAGACCCAGTACTTC.